The 3 T cell receptor beta chains reported below all come from one sample, sequenced in a study of PD-1 blockade in classical Hodgkin lymphoma. Every patient experienced relapse after autologous stem cell transplantation, and brentuximab vedotin exposure varied. TCRdb's copy holds only in-frame clones and misses some; the assay was immunoSEQ multiplex PCR. The sample lists under 20,000 clones, around 75% occurring once. Here the sequenced sample was peripheral blood mononuclear cells (PBMCs), taken before the second cycle of nivolumab. These receptors were obtained from a human donor with classical Hodgkin lymphoma.

The chain has TRBV6-6 and TRBJ1-4; D not certain. This CDR3 has 13 residues. The V and J ends lost 8 bases and 8 bases respectively, with 15 bases between them. Germline V lookup: CDR1 MNHNY, CDR2 SVGAGI (reference sequence). In DNA form, the CDR3 reads TGTGCCAGCGAAAGGACCTGGGAGGAAAAACTGTTTTTT. Amino acids: CASERTWEEKLFF.

This chain links TRBV5-1 with TRBJ2-7; possible D gene TRBD2, 5 bases. In germline, CDR1 is SGHRS, CDR2 YFSETQ. The length of the CDR3 is 12 residues. The ends were cut back, 4 bases at V and 6 bases at J, with 11 bases in the middle. The CDR3, as DNA: TGCGCCAGCAGCCGGGGTCAAGGCGAGCAGTACTTC. Residues: CASSRGQGEQYF.

This chain links TRBV9 with TRBJ2-7; D unresolved. This CDR3 has 14 amino acids. Germline CDR1 reads SGDLS; CDR2 reads YYNGEE. The germline V and J ends were trimmed by 0 bases and 3 bases, with 10 bases remaining between them. The CDR3 DNA sequence: TGTGCCAGCAGCGTAGACCTAGGACGCTACGAGCAGTACTTC. Its translation: CASSVDLGRYEQYF.